This T cell receptor (beta chain) was recovered during a study of blood T cell repertoires in COVID-19. Study details: The samples span acute and convalescent COVID-19 from the United States, Italy and Spain. Nucleic acid was either cDNA or gDNA, and it came from T cells, B-cell-depleted T cells, or PBMCs.

In the original processing: Amplification of reference gene primers was used by the study to estimate nucleated cell counts. Measured with immunoSEQ multiplex PCR; TCRdb has only the in-frame clones, and not every one. D and trimming come from the DNA, and the V and J calls and clone size come from that table. The data hold about 180,000 clones, with 86% observed a single time. Germline values: CDR1 KGHSH, CDR2 LQKENI. The CDR3 totals 15 residues. V lost 2 bases and J lost 0, with 10 bases in between. Specimen: peripheral blood. The source of this sequence is a woman younger than 45 with active or convalescent COVID-19. V is TRBV18 and J is TRBJ1-1; D not certain. The CDR3 DNA reads TGTGCCAGCTCACCATTGGGCGGGATGAACACTGAAGCTTTCTTT. Its protein is CASSPLGGMNTEAFF.